These 13 T cell receptor beta chains originate from one sample sequenced in a study of T cell responses to AZD1222 COVID-19 vaccine. The table came from immunoSEQ multiplex PCR; TCRdb's copy has only in-frame clones and leaves some out. The top ten hold roughly 2.3% of the sample, which has tens of thousands of clones, 75% to 90% seen once. The material sequenced was peripheral blood, taken on day 0 of AZD1222 vaccination. The receptors shown here come from an adult in good health.

The rearrangement links TRBV7-3 to TRBJ1-2; possibly TRBD1 for D (5 bases). Germline CDR1 SGHTA, CDR2 FQGTGA. The CDR3 has 14 residues. Trimming took off 1 base at V and 7 bases at J, with 13 bases between the two ends. CDR3 DNA sequence: TGTGCCAGCAGCTTAAAGGCAGGGCTCGGTGGCTACACCTTC. Translated, it gives CASSLKAGLGGYTF.

CDR3 residues: CASSVGGSSGNTIYF. CDR3 in DNA: TGTGCCAGCAGCGTAGGGGGGAGCTCTGGAAACACCATATATTTT. The chain has TRBV9 and TRBJ1-3; a possible D gene is TRBD1 (5 bases). From germline, CDR1 is SGDLS and CDR2 YYNGEE. V was pared by 0 bases and J by 0 bases, with 7 bases between. The CDR3 spans 15 residues.

This chain connects TRBV29-1 to TRBJ2-1; D possibly corresponds to TRBD2 (6 bases). The germline CDR1 and CDR2 sequences are SQVTM and ANQGSEA. The germline V and J ends were trimmed by 2 bases and 2 bases, with 10 bases remaining between them. CDR3 length: 14 residues. The CDR3 reads CSVERRGAYNEQFF. CDR3 DNA: TGCAGCGTTGAACGGCGGGGTGCCTACAATGAGCAGTTCTTC.

The chain is built from TRBV4-3 and TRBJ1-1; TRBD1 matches at 9 bases. The V gene end was trimmed by 3 bases and the J gene end by 4 bases; junction bases not matched to a gene: 9. Germline loops: CDR1 LGHNA, CDR2 YSLEER. The CDR3 has 16 residues. The chain's CDR3 is CASSQAGQGWGTEAFF. CDR3 coding DNA: TGCGCCAGCAGCCAGGCGGGACAGGGATGGGGCACTGAAGCTTTCTTT.

The chain employs TRBV27 and TRBJ1-4; TRBD1 agrees at 9 bases. The CDR3 runs to 17 residues. Germline V gives CDR1 MNHEY, CDR2 SMNVEV (reference sequence). The J segment lost 0 bases and the V segment lost 8 bases, leaving 10 bases of the junction unmatched. CDR3: CASGDRVVSATNEKLFF. In DNA, the CDR3 is TGTGCCAGCGGGGACAGGGTAGTTTCTGCAACTAATGAAAAACTGTTTTTT.

The V and J genes are TRBV19 and TRBJ2-6; D call uncertain. V lost 8 bases, J lost 4 bases, and 18 bases lay in between. CDR3 size: 16 residues. Germline values: CDR1 LNHDA, CDR2 SQIVND (reference sequence). CDR3 DNA: TGTGCCAGTGTCGATAACGGCTTGTGGGGGGCCAACGTCCTGACTTTC. This sequence encodes CASVDNGLWGANVLTF.

The gene calls are TRBV7-2 and TRBJ2-1; D may be TRBD1 or TRBD2 (5 bases each). Germline V gene data show CDR1 as SGHTA and CDR2 as FQGNSA. Between the trimmed V and J ends, which lost 1 base and 9 bases, there was a span of 16 bases. CDR3 size: 15 residues. CDR3 residues: CASSLVRERASEQFF. CDR3 DNA sequence: TGTGCCAGCAGCTTAGTCAGGGAGCGAGCAAGTGAGCAGTTCTTC. Full variable domain (remainder filled in from reference TRBV7-2 and TRBJ2-1): GAGVSQSPSNKVTEKGKDVELRCDPISGHTALYWYRQSLGQGLEFLIYFQGNSAPDKSGLPSDRFSAERTGGSVSTLTIQRTQQEDSAVYLCASSLVRERASEQFFGPGTRLTVL.

This clone is a singleton in its sample. This chain links TRBV29-1 with TRBJ1-1; 7 bases fit TRBD1. Trimming took 4 bases from V and 7 from J; bases not matched to a gene: 9. This CDR3 contains 13 residues. Germline CDR1 and CDR2: SQVTM and ANQGSEA. CDR3 nucleotide sequence: TGCAGCGTTGCACGGGCAGGGGGGATTGAAGCTTTCTTT. This translates into CSVARAGGIEAFF.

This clone was detected only a few times. V gene TRBV27 combines with J gene TRBJ1-5; 10 bases fit TRBD1. CDR1 and CDR2 from the germline V gene are MNHEY and SMNVEV (reference sequence). The CDR3 is made up of 17 amino acids. The ends lost 6 bases at V and 5 bases at J; junction bases unmatched: 13. The CDR3 reads CASSKNTGTGDDQPQHF. The CDR3 DNA is TGTGCCAGCAGCAAAAATACCGGGACAGGGGATGATCAGCCCCAGCATTTT.

The CDR3 bases are TGCGCCAGCAGCCAACGACAGGGAATGAACACTGAAGCTTTCTTT. Amino acid sequence: CASSQRQGMNTEAFF. V usage is TRBV4-3 and J usage is TRBJ1-1; TRBD1 matches at 7 bases. V lost 2 bases to trimming and J lost 0 bases; unmatched junction nucleotides: 3. Germline assignment: CDR1 LGHNA and CDR2 YSLEER. This CDR3 spans 15 amino acids.

The chain has TRBV2 and TRBJ2-7; D is possibly TRBD2 (5 bases). Trimming took off 6 bases at V and 6 bases at J, with 21 bases between the two ends. This CDR3 is built from 15 residues. Per germline, CDR1 SNHLY and CDR2 FYNNEI. CDR3 protein: CASRVGDFFGSEQYF. The CDR3 region has the DNA TGTGCCAGCAGGGTCGGGGATTTTTTCGGGTCCGAGCAGTACTTC.

V gene TRBV24-1 combines with J gene TRBJ2-2; D is possibly TRBD1 (5 bases). CDR3 length: 14 residues. V was trimmed by 1 base and J by 3 bases, leaving 5 bases between them. CDR1 and CDR2 from the germline V gene are KGHDR and SFDVKD. The chain's CDR3 is CATSDFRDTGELFF. The DNA for the CDR3 is TGTGCCACCAGTGATTTCAGGGACACCGGGGAGCTGTTTTTT.

The chain uses TRBV11-1 and TRBJ2-5, with D perhaps assigned TRBD1 or TRBD2 (5 bases each). Trimming cost V 5 bases and J 2 bases, with 12 bases left between them. Germline assignment: CDR1 SGHAT and CDR2 FQDESV (reference sequence). This CDR3 is 14 amino acids long. The CDR3 nucleotides are TGTGCCAGCAGCCGGGACGTAGAACAAGAGACCCAGTACTTC. Translation: CASSRDVEQETQYF.